A selection of T cell receptor beta chains follows, all from one sample in a study of CD8+ T cells in alopecia areata. Method: immunoSEQ multiplex PCR; TCRdb's copy keeps in-frame clones and lacks some. The profile shows tens of thousands of clones, roughly 60% of them singletons. Sequences were derived from CD8+ T cells sorted from blood, sampled at week 0. The receptor source for this set is a human donor with alopecia areata. Each CDR3 is given without its conserved first and last residue. Size is stated for part of the rows, as once, few or many counts, or as a class when the clone is expanded.

NA	13	TRBJ1-3	TRBV5-6	ASSLQWDGGNTIY
NA	11	TRBJ1-2	TRBV6-5	ASSYSGEAGYT
NA	10	TRBJ1-5	TRBV5-6	ASSNTGGPQH
few	10	TRBJ2-6	TRBV4-1	ASSSGANVLT
NA	12	TRBJ2-7	TRBV27	ASSWGRGVSEQY
NA	13	TRBJ2-3	TRBV11-2	ASSSPTDTTDTQY
NA	12	TRBJ2-3	TRBV9	ASSGQDYTDTQY
NA	10	TRBJ2-2	TRBV11-2	ASSLGWGELF
NA	12	TRBJ1-2	TRBV6-5	ASTPQGGWHGYT
NA	16	TRBJ2-1	TRBV28	ASSPRWEPGTGPNEQF
NA	13	TRBJ2-2	TRBV6-6	ASSYSTGITGELF
NA	14	TRBJ2-7	TRBV5-1	ASSLGQGARTYEQY
NA	12	TRBJ2-1	TRBV29-1	SVGVLAGDNEQF
NA	12	TRBJ1-4	TRBV29-1	SLSDLGANEKLF
NA	11	TRBJ2-1	TRBV27	ASSFQGANEQF
few	13	TRBJ2-1	TRBV4-3	ASSHVSGAYNEQF
NA	15	TRBJ2-3	TRBV27	ASSPYPAGVGGDTQY
few	10	TRBJ2-1	TRBV15	ATSLTGREQF
NA	12	TRBJ1-6	TRBV27	ASSLYRASAPLH
NA	11	TRBJ2-1	TRBV27	ASTRQGANEQF
NA	10	TRBJ1-2	TRBV29-1	SVGAGGGRYT
NA	12	TRBJ2-3	TRBV14	ASSQDLGSDTQY
NA	14	TRBJ1-2	TRBV7-2	ASSLVGGETDRGYT
once	15	TRBJ2-2	TRBV7-2	ASSSPPRGPNTGELF
NA	16	TRBJ1-6	TRBV5-4	ASSLVSGRWSYNSPLH
NA	12	TRBJ1-5	TRBV10-3	AISARYSNQPQH
few	13	TRBJ2-5	TRBV29-1	SVRPGGVERETQY
NA	10	TRBJ1-1	TRBV30	AWGVLRGEAF
NA	12	TRBJ2-7	TRBV5-6	ASSLIQGEYEQY
few	13	TRBJ2-7	TRBV5-6	ASSPPGQHTYEQY
NA	10	TRBJ1-1	TRBV7-9	AGSQGSTEAF
NA	12	TRBJ2-3	TRBV5-1	ASKGTGGTDTQY
NA	14	TRBJ2-2	TRBV7-2	ASSRYGTGGTGELF
NA	14	TRBJ2-5	TRBV2	ASGTTGRELGETQY
once	12	TRBJ1-2	TRBV27	ASSPAGGNYGYT
NA	13	TRBJ1-5	TRBV2	ASSDEGGANQPQH
NA	13	TRBJ2-7	TRBV5-4	ASSLAVTSASEQY
NA	11	NA	TRBV5-1	ASSEWTGGTQY
NA	13	TRBJ2-2	TRBV7-9	ASSPPGGSTGELF
few	13	TRBJ1-5	TRBV4-1	ASRPRARGDQPQH
NA	9	TRBJ2-1	TRBV20-1	SASRVYEQF
NA	12	TRBJ2-1	TRBV4-3	ASSWTSGNNEQF
NA	10	TRBJ1-1	TRBV28	ASSLGSAEAF
NA	12	TRBJ1-1	TRBV9	ASSYTQGGTEAF
once	12	TRBJ2-7	TRBV29-1	SVEDQTDSYEQY
NA	13	TRBJ2-1	TRBV5-1	ASRDSGTGSNEQF
NA	9	TRBJ2-6	TRBV7-3	ASSGANVLT
few	12	TRBJ1-1	TRBV10-3	AISGQGVRTEAF
NA	14	TRBJ1-4	TRBV5-1	ASSPGQGATNEKLF
NA	13	TRBJ2-1	TRBV29-1	SATLADDSYNEQF
NA	12	TRBJ2-3	TRBV28	ASSLRGSTDTQY
few	13	TRBJ2-7	TRBV11-2	ASSQDQEGGRGQY
NA	11	TRBJ1-1	TRBV7-9	ASSLGEHTEAF
medium-sized	11	TRBJ2-3	TRBV6-6	ASTEDSTDTQY
NA	12	TRBJ2-7	TRBV18	ASSQDTRYYEQY